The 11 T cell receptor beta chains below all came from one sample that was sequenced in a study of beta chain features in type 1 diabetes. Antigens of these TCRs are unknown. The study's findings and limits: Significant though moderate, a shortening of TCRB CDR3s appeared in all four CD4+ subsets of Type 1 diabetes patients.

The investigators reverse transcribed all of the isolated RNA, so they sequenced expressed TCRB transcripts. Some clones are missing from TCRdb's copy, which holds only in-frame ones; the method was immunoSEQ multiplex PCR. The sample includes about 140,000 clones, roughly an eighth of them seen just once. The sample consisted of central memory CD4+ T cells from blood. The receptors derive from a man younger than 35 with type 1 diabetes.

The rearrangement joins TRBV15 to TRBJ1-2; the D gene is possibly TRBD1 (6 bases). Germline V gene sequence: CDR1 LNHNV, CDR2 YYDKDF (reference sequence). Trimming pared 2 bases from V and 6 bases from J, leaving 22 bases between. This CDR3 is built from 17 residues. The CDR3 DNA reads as TGTGCCACCAGCAGACCTGGACAGCTCGGAATCCGAGATGGCTACACCTTC. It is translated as CATSRPGQLGIRDGYTF.

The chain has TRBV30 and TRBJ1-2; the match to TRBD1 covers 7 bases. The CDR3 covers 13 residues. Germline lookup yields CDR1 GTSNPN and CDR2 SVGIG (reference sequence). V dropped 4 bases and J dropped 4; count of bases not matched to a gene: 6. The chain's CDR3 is CAWTGQGGYGYTF. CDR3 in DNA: TGTGCCTGGACCGGTCAGGGGGGCTATGGCTACACCTTC.

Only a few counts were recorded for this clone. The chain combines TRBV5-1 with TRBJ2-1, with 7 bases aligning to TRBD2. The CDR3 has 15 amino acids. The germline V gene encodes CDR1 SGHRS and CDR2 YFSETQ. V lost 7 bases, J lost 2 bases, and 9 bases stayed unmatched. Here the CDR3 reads CASDPGGTTYNEQFF. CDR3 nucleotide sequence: TGCGCCAGCGACCCGGGCGGGACTACCTACAATGAGCAGTTCTTC.

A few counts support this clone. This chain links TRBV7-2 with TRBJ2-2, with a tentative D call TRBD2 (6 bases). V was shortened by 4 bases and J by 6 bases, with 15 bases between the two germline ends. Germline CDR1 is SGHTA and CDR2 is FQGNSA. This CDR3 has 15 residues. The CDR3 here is CASSSGGLVAGELFF. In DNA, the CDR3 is TGTGCCAGCAGCTCCGGGGGACTCGTTGCCGGGGAGCTGTTTTTT.

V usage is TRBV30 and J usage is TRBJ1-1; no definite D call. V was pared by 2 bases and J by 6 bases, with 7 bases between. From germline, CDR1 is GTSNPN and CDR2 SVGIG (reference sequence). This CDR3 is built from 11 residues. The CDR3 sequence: CAWSLRAEAFF. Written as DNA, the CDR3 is TGTGCCTGGAGTCTGAGGGCTGAAGCTTTCTTT.

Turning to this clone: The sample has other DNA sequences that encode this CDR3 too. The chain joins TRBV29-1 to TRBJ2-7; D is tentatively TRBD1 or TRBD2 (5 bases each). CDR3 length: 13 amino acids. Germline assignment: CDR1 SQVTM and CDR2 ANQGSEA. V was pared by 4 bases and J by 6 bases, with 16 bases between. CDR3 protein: CSVVEDGAGEQYF. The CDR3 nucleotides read TGCAGCGTTGTGGAAGACGGGGCCGGCGAGCAGTACTTC.

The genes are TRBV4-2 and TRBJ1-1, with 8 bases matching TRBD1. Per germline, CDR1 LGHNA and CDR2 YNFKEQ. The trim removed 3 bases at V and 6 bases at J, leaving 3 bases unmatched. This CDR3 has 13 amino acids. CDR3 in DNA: TGTGCCAGCAGCCAGGACAGGGAATCTGAAGCTTTCTTT. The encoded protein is CASSQDRESEAFF.

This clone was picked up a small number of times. In DNA form, the CDR3 reads TGTGCCTGTCGGCGGGCTGGCACCGGGGAGCTGTTTTTT. Translated, it gives CACRRAGTGELFF. The rearrangement joins TRBV19 to TRBJ2-2; possibly TRBD2 for D (5 bases). The CDR3 loop spans 13 amino acids. V was shortened by 11 bases and J by 4 bases, with 14 bases between the two germline ends. CDR1 and CDR2 from the germline V gene are LNHDA and SQIVND (reference sequence).

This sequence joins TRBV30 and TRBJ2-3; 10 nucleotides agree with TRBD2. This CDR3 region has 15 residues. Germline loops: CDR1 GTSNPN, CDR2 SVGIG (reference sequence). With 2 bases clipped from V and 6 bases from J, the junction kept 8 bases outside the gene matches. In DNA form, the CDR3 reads TGTGCCTGGAGTTCGAGGCTAGCGGGAGTGGATACGCAGTATTTT. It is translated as CAWSSRLAGVDTQYF.

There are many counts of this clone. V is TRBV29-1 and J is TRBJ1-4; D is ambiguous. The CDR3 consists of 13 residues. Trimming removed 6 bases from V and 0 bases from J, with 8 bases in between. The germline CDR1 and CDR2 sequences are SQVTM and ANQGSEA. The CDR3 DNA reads TGCAGCGTGAGGGCGGCAACTAATGAAAAACTGTTTTTT. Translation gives CSVRAATNEKLFF. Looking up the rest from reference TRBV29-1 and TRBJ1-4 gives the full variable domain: SAVISQKPSRDICQRGTSLTIQCQVDSQVTMMFWYRQQPGQSLTLIATANQGSEATYESGFVIDKFPISRPNLTFSTLTVSNMSPEDSSIYLCSVRAATNEKLFFGSGTQLSVL.

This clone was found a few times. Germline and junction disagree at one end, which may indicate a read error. DNA of the CDR3: TGCAGCGTTGAGACGCGGGGGGAATACAGTGAGCAGTTCTTC. Translation: CSVETRGEYSEQFF. The chain recombines TRBV29-1 with TRBJ2-1, with 8 bases that match TRBD2. CDR3 size: 14 residues. Germline V gene lookup returns CDR1 SQVTM and CDR2 ANQGSEA.